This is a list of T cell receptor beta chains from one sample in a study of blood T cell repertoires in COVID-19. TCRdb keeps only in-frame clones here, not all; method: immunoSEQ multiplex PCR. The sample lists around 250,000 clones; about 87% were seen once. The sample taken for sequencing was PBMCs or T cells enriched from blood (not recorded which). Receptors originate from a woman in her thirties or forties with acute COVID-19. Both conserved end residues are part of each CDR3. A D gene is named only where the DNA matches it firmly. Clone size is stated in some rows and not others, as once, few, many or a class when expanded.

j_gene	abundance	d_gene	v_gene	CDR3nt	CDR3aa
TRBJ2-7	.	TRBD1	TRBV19	TGTGCCAGTAGAGGTCCGGGACAGGGGGTGGAAGAGCAGTACTTC	CASRGPGQGVEEQYF
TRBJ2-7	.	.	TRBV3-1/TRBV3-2	TGTGCCAGCAGCCCCTGGGGAGCGGACTACGAGCAGTACTTC	CASSPWGADYEQYF
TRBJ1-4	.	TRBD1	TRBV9	TGTGCCAGCAGCGCCTGGGGGACAGGGACTGAAAAACTGTTTTTT	CASSAWGTGTEKLFF
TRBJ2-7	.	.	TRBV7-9	TGTGCCAGCAGCTTATATGGGGGCGCTTACGAGCAGTACTTC	CASSLYGGAYEQYF
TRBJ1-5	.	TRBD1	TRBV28	TGTGCCAGCAGTTTCCCCCAAGGACAGGGAGGTTATCAGCCCCAGCATTTT	CASSFPQGQGGYQPQHF
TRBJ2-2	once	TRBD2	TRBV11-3	TGTGCCAGCAGCCCTGGGACTAGCGGGAGGGCACTTGGGGAGCTGTTTTTT	CASSPGTSGRALGELFF
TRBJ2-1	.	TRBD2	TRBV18	TGTGCCAGCTCACAAAGCGGGAGGGCCGGGGAGCAGTTCTTC	CASSQSGRAGEQFF
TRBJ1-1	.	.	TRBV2	TGTGCCAGATCCCCCGGGGGGGAAGCTTTCTTT	CARSPGGEAFF
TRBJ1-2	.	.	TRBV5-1	TGCGCCAGCAGCTCGGGCGGGAGGGGCTACACCTTC	CASSSGGRGYTF
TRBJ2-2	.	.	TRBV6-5	TGTGCCAGCAGTTCCCCGGTCCGGACCGGGGAGCTGTTTTTT	CASSSPVRTGELFF
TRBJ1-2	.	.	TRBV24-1	TGTGCCACCAGTGACACACTGCGGGGGGATGGCTACACCTTC	CATSDTLRGDGYTF
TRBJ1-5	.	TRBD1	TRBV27	TGTGCCAGCAGCCGCAGCCTCATAACAGGGGACAATCAGCCCCAGCATTTT	CASSRSLITGDNQPQHF
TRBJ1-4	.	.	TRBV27	TGTGCCAGCAGTTCGACAGCGACTTTTAATGAAAAACTGTTTTTT	CASSSTATFNEKLFF
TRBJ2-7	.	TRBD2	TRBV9	TGTGCCAGCAGCGTAGCTGCCGGGAGGGACTACGAGCAGTACTTC	CASSVAAGRDYEQYF
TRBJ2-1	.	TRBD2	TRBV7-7	TGTGCTAGCAGCCCCGGGACTAGCGCCAACAATGAGCAGTTCTTC	CASSPGTSANNEQFF
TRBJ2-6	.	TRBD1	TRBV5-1	TGCGCCAGCAGCTCGGGACAGGGTCTAACTGGGGCCAACGTCCTGACTTTC	CASSSGQGLTGANVLTF
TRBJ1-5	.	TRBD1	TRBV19	TGTGCCAGTAAAAGGGACAGCACCAGGAGCAATCAGCCCCAGCATTTT	CASKRDSTRSNQPQHF
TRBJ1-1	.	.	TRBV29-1	TGCAGCGTTACCCTCGGAGGTAGGGACACTGAAGCTTTCTTT	CSVTLGGRDTEAFF
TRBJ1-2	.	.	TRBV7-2	TGTGCCAGCAGCTTAAGTCAGTACTATGGCTACACCTTC	CASSLSQYYGYTF
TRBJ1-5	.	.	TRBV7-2	TGTGCCAGCAGCTTGGACAGCGATCAGCCCCAGCATTTT	CASSLDSDQPQHF
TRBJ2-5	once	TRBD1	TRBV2	TGTGCCAGCAACCCAACAGGGGGACGGGCCCAGTACTTC	CASNPTGGRAQYF
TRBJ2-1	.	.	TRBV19	TGTGCCAGTAGTATAGTGATCCAGAACAATGAGCAGTTCTTC	CASSIVIQNNEQFF
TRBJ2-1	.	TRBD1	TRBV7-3	TGTGCCAGCAGCTTAAAGTCCCCGGGACAGGGGCGGAATGAGCAGTTCTTC	CASSLKSPGQGRNEQFF
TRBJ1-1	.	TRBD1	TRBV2	TGTGCCAGCCCCAGGGGGGCTGAAGCTTTCTTT	CASPRGAEAFF
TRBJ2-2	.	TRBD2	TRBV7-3	TGTGCCAGCAGCTCGTCGGGAGGGAGGATGGCCGGGGAGCTGTTTTTT	CASSSSGGRMAGELFF
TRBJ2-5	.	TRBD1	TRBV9	TGTGCCAGCAGCGTGACAGGGAGCCCCCAAGAGACCCAGTACTTC	CASSVTGSPQETQYF
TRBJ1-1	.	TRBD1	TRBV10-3	TGTGCCATCGCGCAGGGGGCGAACACTGAAGCTTTCTTT	CAIAQGANTEAFF
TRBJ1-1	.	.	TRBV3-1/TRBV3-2	TGTGCCAGCAGCCAAGTATACAGTTCCACTGAAGCTTTCTTT	CASSQVYSSTEAFF
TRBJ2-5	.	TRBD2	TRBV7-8	TGTGCCAGCAGCTTAGTACTAGCGGGATACCGACGAAAAGAGACCCAGTACTTC	CASSLVLAGYRRKETQYF
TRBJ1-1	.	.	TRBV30	TGTGCCTGGAGTCTTTTACAGAACACTGAAGCTTTCTTT	CAWSLLQNTEAFF
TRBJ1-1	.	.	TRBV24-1	TGTGCCACCAGTCCCCTTAGGGGGGCTTTCTTT	CATSPLRGAFF